The 17 T cell receptor beta chains below were found in one sample sequenced in a study of cytomegalovirus exposure and HLA in healthy donors. PCR used 60 Vbeta primers and 13 Jbeta primers. Some clones are missing from TCRdb's copy, which holds only in-frame ones; the method was immunoSEQ multiplex PCR. The data contain approximately 110,000 clones, around 77% of them singletons. Sequencing input: PBMCs. The receptors were sampled from a woman aged 40 to 50 in good health and CMV-seropositive.

The chain carries TRBV4-3 and TRBJ2-3; D remains ambiguous. Germline loops: CDR1 LGHNA, CDR2 YSLEER. The CDR3 spans 16 residues. The V end lost 3 bases, the J end lost 2 bases, and 15 bases lay between the germline ends. CDR3 amino acids: CASSQTRLMTTDTQYF. The DNA of the CDR3 is TGCGCCAGCAGCCAGACTCGCTTGATGACCACAGATACGCAGTATTTT.

The chain recombines TRBV6-5 with TRBJ2-7; TRBD2 is a possible D gene (5 bases). V was clipped by 1 base and J by 2 bases, with 12 bases between them. The CDR3 is 15 residues long. Germline V gene sequence: CDR1 MNHEY, CDR2 SVGAGI. CDR3 amino acids: CASSYFSRGPYEQYF. CDR3 DNA: TGTGCCAGCAGTTACTTCAGCCGAGGGCCCTACGAGCAGTACTTC.

The rearrangement links TRBV27 to TRBJ2-1; 7 nucleotides line up with TRBD2. After removal of 3 bases from V and 6 bases from J, the junction contained 8 bases not matched to a gene. The CDR3 extends over 15 amino acids. The germline V gene encodes CDR1 MNHEY and CDR2 SMNVEV (reference sequence). The CDR3 protein is CASSLWGSGANEQFF. The CDR3 coding sequence is TGTGCCAGCAGTTTGTGGGGGAGCGGGGCCAATGAGCAGTTCTTC.

The gene calls are TRBV7-3 and TRBJ1-1, with D tentatively TRBD1 (6 bases). V was cut by 5 bases and J by 3 bases, with 13 bases left in between. This CDR3 contains 14 residues. The germline V gene has CDR1 SGHTA and CDR2 FQGTGA. The CDR3 bases are TGTGCCAGCAGCGACGGGGGGGGCTACACTGAAGCTTTCTTT. It yields the protein CASSDGGGYTEAFF.

The rearrangement joins TRBV2 to TRBJ2-2; the D gene is possibly TRBD1 (7 bases). The ends were cut back, 5 bases at V and 6 bases at J, with 16 bases in the middle. The CDR3 consists of 15 residues. CDR1 and CDR2 (germline): SNHLY, FYNNEI. As DNA, the CDR3 is TGTGCCAGCAGTCAACGGCGGGACAGTCCCGGGGAGCTGTTTTTT. Residues: CASSQRRDSPGELFF.

The chain recombines TRBV28 with TRBJ1-6, with a possible D match to TRBD1 (5 bases). V gave up 9 bases and J gave up 11 bases, with 29 bases separating them. CDR1 is MDHEN and CDR2 is SYDVKM in the germline V gene. The CDR3 spans 17 residues. In nucleotides, the CDR3 is TGTGCCAGTCATATCGCGGGGCCGGTAAGCCGGTACACACCCCTCCACTTT. Translation gives CASHIAGPVSRYTPLHF.

The chain employs TRBV11-3 and TRBJ2-7; 7 bases map to TRBD1. CDR1 is SGHNT, CDR2 YENEEA, per germline. This CDR3 has 14 amino acids. J lost 1 base, V lost 5 bases, and 5 bases had no gene match. Written as DNA, the CDR3 is TGTGCCAGCAGCGAAACCAGGGGGTCCTACGAGCAGTACTTC. Its protein product is CASSETRGSYEQYF.

This clone occurred many times. The chain joins TRBV4-3 to TRBJ1-4, with D uncertain. V was pared by 0 bases and J by 7 bases, with 15 bases between. The CDR3 is made up of 16 amino acids. Germline V lookup: CDR1 LGHNA, CDR2 YSLEER. The DNA for the CDR3 is TGCGCCAGCAGCCAAGAATTCCGGGGAAAGAGTGAAAAACTGTTTTTT. This sequence encodes CASSQEFRGKSEKLFF.

This chain connects TRBV9 to TRBJ2-7, with D possibly being TRBD2 (6 bases). The CDR3 contains 14 residues. CDR1 SGDLS and CDR2 YYNGEE come from the germline V gene. Trimming took 0 bases from V and 3 from J, leaving 10 bases between them. The CDR3 DNA reads TGTGCCAGCAGCGTAGGAGGAGGGAACTACGAGCAGTACTTC. Its protein is CASSVGGGNYEQYF.

The rearrangement uses TRBV29-1 and TRBJ1-2; TRBD1 aligns across 8 bases. The CDR3 covers 16 residues. Germline CDR1 reads SQVTM; CDR2 reads ANQGSEA. J gave up 2 bases and V 0 bases, and 8 bases lay outside the gene matches. The DNA of the CDR3 is TGCAGCGTTGAAGATTGGGCCGGGACAGGAAACTATGGCTACACCTTC. This sequence encodes CSVEDWAGTGNYGYTF.

The rearrangement uses TRBV7-9 and TRBJ1-1; D is unresolved. The CDR3 extends over 13 amino acids. V was shortened by 5 bases and J by 3 bases, with 10 bases between the two germline ends. The germline CDR1 and CDR2 sequences are SEHNR and FQNEAQ (reference sequence). As DNA, the CDR3 is TGTGCCAGCAGCCTCTTTTCTGACACTGAAGCTTTCTTT. This gives the protein CASSLFSDTEAFF.

The chain joins TRBV5-1 to TRBJ2-7; 8 bases map to TRBD2. This CDR3 contains 16 residues. Germline V gene sequence: CDR1 SGHRS, CDR2 YFSETQ. J lost 0 bases, V lost 4 bases, and 9 bases had no gene match. The CDR3, as DNA: TGCGCCAGCAGCGTAACTAGCGGCCCGAGCTCCTACGAGCAGTACTTC. Its protein product is CASSVTSGPSSYEQYF. Drawing the rest from reference TRBV5-1 and TRBJ2-7, the complete variable domain is KAGVTQTPRYLIKTRGQQVTLSCSPISGHRSVSWYQQTPGQGLQFLFEYFSETQRNKGNFPGRFSGRQFSNSRSEMNVSTLELGDSALYLCASSVTSGPSSYEQYFGPGTRLTVT.

The CDR3 loop reads CASSQDRTSGGAETQYF. The CDR3 coding sequence is TGCGCCAGCAGCCAAGATCGGACTAGCGGGGGGGCCGAGACCCAGTACTTC. This chain connects TRBV4-1 to TRBJ2-5; 15 bases line up with TRBD2. The V gene end was trimmed by 0 bases and the J gene end by 5 bases; junction bases not matched to a gene: 4. Germline CDR1 reads MGHRA; CDR2 reads YSYEKL. The CDR3 totals 17 residues.

The V and J genes are TRBV7-2 and TRBJ2-1, with 7 nucleotides matching TRBD1. The V gene's germline CDR1 is SGHTA and CDR2 FQGNSA. Unmatched junction bases numbered 9, after V lost 1 base and J lost 6 bases. This CDR3 has 16 amino acids. CDR3: CASSLVGDRVFNEQFF. DNA of the CDR3: TGTGCCAGCAGCTTAGTTGGGGACAGAGTTTTCAATGAGCAGTTCTTC.

The CDR3 protein is CASSLQNLHTGELFF. CDR3 bases: TGTGCCAGCAGCTTACAGAACCTTCACACCGGGGAGCTGTTTTTT. The J gene is TRBJ2-2, the V gene TRBV7-9; D call uncertain. The germline gives CDR1 SEHNR, CDR2 FQNEAQ (reference sequence). The CDR3 sequence is 15 residues long. Trimming left V 2 bases short and J 3 bases short, with 10 bases between.

The rearrangement links TRBV28 to TRBJ1-5; D not certain. From germline, CDR1 is MDHEN and CDR2 SYDVKM. The CDR3 spans 14 residues. V shed 1 base and J shed 8 bases, with 12 bases lying between them. This CDR3 reads CASSLFQALKPQHF. CDR3 nucleotide sequence: TGTGCCAGCAGTTTATTCCAAGCCCTAAAGCCCCAGCATTTT.

The chain employs TRBV18 and TRBJ1-5; TRBD1 matches 7 bases. The V segment lost 3 bases and the J segment 4 bases; nucleotides outside the gene matches: 9. Germline CDR1 and CDR2: KGHSH and LQKENI. The CDR3 runs to 16 residues. DNA of the CDR3: TGTGCCAGCTCACCTGACAGGGTCAGAGGAAATCAGCCCCAGCATTTT. It codes for CASSPDRVRGNQPQHF.